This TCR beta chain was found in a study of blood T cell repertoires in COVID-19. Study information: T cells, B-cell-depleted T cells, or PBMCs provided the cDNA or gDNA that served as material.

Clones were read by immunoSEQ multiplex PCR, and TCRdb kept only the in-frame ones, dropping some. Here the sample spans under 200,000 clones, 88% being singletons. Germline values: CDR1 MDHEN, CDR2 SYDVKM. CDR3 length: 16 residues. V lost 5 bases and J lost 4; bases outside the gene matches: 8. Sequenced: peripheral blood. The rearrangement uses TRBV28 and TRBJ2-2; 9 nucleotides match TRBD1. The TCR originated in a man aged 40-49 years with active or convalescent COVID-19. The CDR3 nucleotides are TGTGCCAGCAGTCTTCCCGGGACAGGGCGCACCGGGGAGCTGTTTTTT. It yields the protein CASSLPGTGRTGELFF.